The entry that follows covers one T cell receptor beta chain sequence. The antigen is unknown. This CDR3 is built from 18 residues. Germline loops: CDR1 SGHNT, CDR2 YYREEE (reference sequence). V lost 1 base, J lost 4 bases, and 13 bases stayed unmatched. This sample stems from a study of OX40 agonist ivuxolimab in advanced cancers. Broader study findings: Partial responders treated at 0.1-3.0 mg/kg exhibited clonal expansion among the lowest measured.

Method: immunoSEQ multiplex PCR; TCRdb's copy keeps in-frame clones and lacks some. The repertoire consists of 65,000 to 90,000 clones, with roughly 86% occurring once and the leading ten covering around 5%. This TCR derives from an adult with an advanced solid tumor such as melanoma, head and neck, liver or kidney cancer. The source was CD4+ or CD8+ T cells sorted from blood, collected in a trial of the OX40 agonist ivuxolimab. The V call is TRBV5-4, the J call TRBJ1-3; the match to TRBD1 covers 8 bases. Here the CDR3 DNA reads TGTGCCAGCAGCTTGCGGACAGGGACATTAAGTTTCGGAAACACCATATATTTT. This gives the protein CASSLRTGTLSFGNTIYF. Full variable domain (rest looked up from reference TRBV5-4 and TRBJ1-3): ETGVTQSPTHLIKTRGQQVTLRCSSQSGHNTVSWYQQALGQGPQFIFQYYREEENGRGNFPPRFSGLQFPNYSSELNVNALELDDSALYLCASSLRTGTLSFGNTIYFGEGSWLTVV.